A selection of T cell receptor beta chains follows, all from one sample in a study of cytomegalovirus exposure and HLA in healthy donors. Produced via immunoSEQ multiplex PCR; TCRdb's table is partial and in-frame only. The top ten hold 0.65% to 0.95% of the sample, which has hundreds of thousands of clones, 86% seen once. The sequenced sample was PBMCs. Receptor source: a woman younger than 35 in good health and CMV-seronegative. CDR3s include the opening cysteine and the closing phenylalanine or tryptophan. D genes are given only for firm matches. The size field is filled for only some rows; it gives once, few, many or a size class.

CDR3 length,clone size,D gene,V gene,J gene,CDR3 protein,CDR3 DNA
16,-,-,TRBV4-1,TRBJ1-2,CASSQDFSRGGYGYTF,TGCGCCAGCAGCCAAGATTTTTCCAGGGGTGGCTATGGCTACACCTTC
15,once,-,TRBV11-2,TRBJ2-3,CASSWGPSSTDTQYF,TGTGCCAGCAGCTGGGGCCCAAGCAGCACAGATACGCAGTATTTT
11,-,-,TRBV5-1,TRBJ2-5,CASSLRETQYF,TGCGCCAGCAGCTTGCGGGAGACCCAGTACTTC
13,-,-,TRBV27,TRBJ1-5,CASARRGNQPQHF,TGTGCCAGCGCAAGGAGGGGTAATCAGCCCCAGCATTTT
12,-,-,TRBV28,TRBJ1-2,CASSGGGYGYTF,TGTGCCAGCAGTGGCGGAGGGTATGGCTACACCTTC
14,-,-,TRBV7-9,TRBJ2-3,CASSLAGEWDTQYF,TGTGCCAGCAGCTTAGCGGGAGAATGGGATACGCAGTATTTT
15,-,TRBD1,TRBV10-3,TRBJ2-7,CAISEEGAYYYEQYF,TGTGCCATCAGTGAGGAGGGGGCCTATTACTACGAGCAGTACTTC
14,-,TRBD1,TRBV27,TRBJ1-6,CASSFDRGRTPLHF,TGTGCCAGCAGTTTTGACAGGGGGAGGACACCCCTCCACTTT
14,-,TRBD2,TRBV19,TRBJ2-7,CASRTSGSSYEQYF,TGTGCCAGTAGGACCAGCGGGAGTTCCTACGAGCAGTACTTC
16,-,-,TRBV6-5,TRBJ2-1,CASSYSDRGGFNEQFF,TGTGCCAGCAGTTATTCCGACAGGGGAGGGTTCAATGAGCAGTTCTTC
12,-,-,TRBV27,TRBJ2-1,CASSYPGGEQFF,TGTGCCAGCAGTTACCCGGGGGGCGAGCAGTTCTTC
16,-,TRBD1,TRBV5-1,TRBJ1-2,CASSRRQGASNYGYTF,TGCGCCAGCAGCAGGAGACAGGGGGCTTCTAACTATGGCTACACCTTC
17,-,TRBD2,TRBV4-1,TRBJ2-5,CASSQTPGTSVIETQYF,TGCGCCAGCAGCCAAACCCCCGGGACTAGCGTCATAGAGACCCAGTACTTC
16,-,TRBD2,TRBV5-4,TRBJ2-3,CASSRKAVSGGDTQYF,TGTGCCAGCAGCCGGAAAGCCGTTAGCGGGGGGGATACGCAGTATTTT
13,-,-,TRBV28,TRBJ2-5,CASSLVYQETQYF,TGTGCCAGCAGTTTAGTCTACCAAGAGACCCAGTACTTC
15,-,-,TRBV4-1,TRBJ1-5,CASSPRDTENQPQHF,TGCGCCAGCAGCCCCCGGGACACCGAAAATCAGCCCCAGCATTTT
15,-,-,TRBV18,TRBJ1-1,CASSPHAGTNTEAFF,TGTGCCAGCTCACCACACGCAGGGACTAACACTGAAGCTTTCTTT
13,-,-,TRBV4-1,TRBJ1-4,CASSRVPNEKLFF,TGCGCCAGCAGTCGGGTGCCTAATGAAAAACTGTTTTTT
13,-,-,TRBV7-9,TRBJ2-1,CASSLQLDPEQFF,TGTGCCAGCAGCTTACAACTAGACCCCGAGCAGTTCTTC
15,-,TRBD2,TRBV6-1,TRBJ2-1,CASKNRLAGFGEQFF,TGTGCCAGCAAGAACAGACTAGCGGGATTTGGTGAGCAGTTCTTC
15,once,-,TRBV18,TRBJ2-7,CASSPRGGGPYEQYF,TGTGCCAGCTCACCTCGAGGCGGCGGGCCTTACGAGCAGTACTTC
14,-,TRBD1,TRBV27,TRBJ2-5,CASSFYRGLETQYF,TGTGCCAGCAGTTTCTACAGGGGGCTGGAGACCCAGTACTTC
16,-,TRBD1,TRBV2,TRBJ1-1,CASSVSRGLVNTEAFF,TGTGCCAGCAGTGTGAGCAGGGGGCTGGTGAACACTGAAGCTTTCTTT
14,-,-,TRBV4-2,TRBJ1-1,CASIAGRMNTEAFF,TGTGCCAGCATTGCAGGGAGGATGAACACTGAAGCTTTCTTT
15,-,-,TRBV4-1,TRBJ2-5,CASSQDPSHQETQYF,TGCGCCAGCAGCCAAGACCCCAGTCACCAAGAGACCCAGTACTTC
15,-,TRBD1,TRBV2,TRBJ1-5,CASQGQGLQNQPQHF,TGTGCCAGCCAGGGACAGGGGTTACAAAATCAGCCCCAGCATTTT
13,once,-,TRBV13,TRBJ2-1,CASSLEQALEQFF,TGTGCCAGCAGCTTAGAGCAGGCCCTCGAGCAGTTCTTC
14,once,-,TRBV10-1,TRBJ2-2,CASSALGRAGELFF,TGCGCCAGCAGTGCCCTGGGTCGGGCCGGGGAGCTGTTTTTT
12,-,TRBD1,TRBV10-2,TRBJ2-7,CASSPTGGEQYF,TGCGCCAGCAGCCCGACAGGGGGAGAGCAGTACTTC
15,-,-,TRBV29-1,TRBJ2-1,CSVAFDGRGGNEQFF,TGCAGCGTTGCGTTTGACGGCAGGGGTGGCAATGAGCAGTTCTTC
15,-,-,TRBV28,TRBJ2-7,CASSLARGLTYEQYF,TGTGCCAGCAGTCTAGCGAGGGGACTTACCTACGAGCAGTACTTC
13,-,-,TRBV7-6,TRBJ1-5,CASSSQLNQPQHF,TGTGCCAGCAGCTCCCAACTCAATCAGCCCCAGCATTTT
13,-,TRBD1,TRBV18,TRBJ1-6,CASSWDSNSPLHF,TGTGCCAGCTCATGGGACAGTAATTCACCCCTCCACTTT
15,-,TRBD1,TRBV6-5,TRBJ1-5,CASSLTGAADQPQHF,TGTGCCAGCAGTCTCACAGGGGCGGCCGATCAGCCCCAGCATTTT
15,-,TRBD1,TRBV10-2,TRBJ1-2,CASSESRTGAFGYTF,TGCGCCAGCAGTGAGTCAAGGACAGGGGCTTTTGGCTACACCTTC
15,once,-,TRBV2,TRBJ2-1,CASSDSAGLYNEQFF,TGTGCCAGCAGTGACTCAGCGGGTCTATACAATGAGCAGTTCTTC
14,-,TRBD1,TRBV7-6,TRBJ2-7,CASAPLRQGPEQYF,TGTGCCAGCGCCCCTCTACGACAGGGGCCCGAGCAGTACTTC
17,-,TRBD2,TRBV25-1,TRBJ2-1,CASSEYGLAGGSDEQFF,TGTGCCAGCAGTGAATATGGGCTAGCGGGAGGATCCGATGAGCAGTTCTTC
15,-,-,TRBV7-9,TRBJ2-5,CASSLWSGLTETQYF,TGTGCCAGCAGCTTATGGTCAGGGCTCACAGAGACCCAGTACTTC